The clone carrying this T cell receptor (beta chain) turned up a few times. This sample is part of a study of blood T cell repertoires in COVID-19. At the level of the study: T cells, B-cell-depleted T cells, or PBMCs provided the cDNA or gDNA that served as material.

J was trimmed by 6 bases and V by 5 bases; bases with no gene match: 7. This CDR3 comprises 13 residues. Germline CDR1 and CDR2: SNHLY and FYNNEI. Method: immunoSEQ multiplex PCR; TCRdb's copy keeps in-frame clones and lacks some. The sample consists of tens of thousands of clones, roughly 87% of them appearing once. This sequence joins TRBV2 and TRBJ2-7; 7 bases map to TRBD1. The sequence was obtained from a woman aged 60-75 years with acute or convalescent COVID-19. What was sequenced was peripheral blood. The CDR3 DNA follows: TGTGCCAGCAGTACCGGGACAGCGGCCGAGCAGTACTTC. Translating gives CASSTGTAAEQYF.